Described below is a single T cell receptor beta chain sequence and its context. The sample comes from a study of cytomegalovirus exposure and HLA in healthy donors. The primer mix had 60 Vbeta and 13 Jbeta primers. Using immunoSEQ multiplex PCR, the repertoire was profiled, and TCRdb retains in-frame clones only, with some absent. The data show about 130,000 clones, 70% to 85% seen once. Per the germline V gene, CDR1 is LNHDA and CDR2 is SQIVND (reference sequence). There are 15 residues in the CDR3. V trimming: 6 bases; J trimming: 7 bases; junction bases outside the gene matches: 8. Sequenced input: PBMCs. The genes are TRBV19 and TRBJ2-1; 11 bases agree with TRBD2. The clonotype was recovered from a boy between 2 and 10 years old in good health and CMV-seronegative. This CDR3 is CASRRLAGGRNEQFF. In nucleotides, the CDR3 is TGTGCCAGTAGACGATTAGCGGGGGGGCGGAATGAGCAGTTCTTC. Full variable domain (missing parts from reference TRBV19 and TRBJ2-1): DGGITQSPKYLFRKEGQNVTLSCEQNLNHDAMYWYRQDPGQGLRLIYYSQIVNDFQKGDIAEGYSVSREKKESFPLTVTSAQKNPTAFYLCASRRLAGGRNEQFFGPGTRLTVL.